This passage covers 27 T cell receptor beta chains from one sample sequenced in a study of cytomegalovirus exposure and HLA in healthy donors. The PCR used 60 Vbeta and 13 Jbeta primers. Data came from immunoSEQ multiplex PCR; TCRdb stores just in-frame clones and leaves some out. This table has some 120,000 clones, over 65% appearing once. Sequencing used PBMCs. These receptors all come from a woman aged 40 to 49 in good health and CMV-seronegative.

The V and J genes are TRBV5-4 and TRBJ2-3, with 11 positions matching TRBD2. This CDR3 is 15 amino acids long. V shed 4 bases, J shed 0 bases, and the junction held 1 base outside the gene matches. Germline V lookup: CDR1 SGHNT, CDR2 YYREEE (reference sequence). CDR3 sequence: CASSRTSGSTDTQYF. The CDR3 bases are TGTGCCAGCAGCCGGACTAGCGGGAGCACAGATACGCAGTATTTT.

In this sample, this clone turned up once. This chain uses TRBV6-5 with TRBJ2-1; TRBD1 matches 7 bases. The CDR3 covers 14 residues. V was clipped by 6 bases and J by 9 bases; unmatched bases: 11. Germline V lookup: CDR1 MNHEY, CDR2 SVGAGI. Here the CDR3 reads CASRTLGQFTEQFF. For the CDR3, the DNA is TGTGCCAGCAGAACCCTGGGACAGTTCACTGAGCAGTTCTTC.

This clone was counted between two and nine times. Mismatch with germline at one junction end may stem from a read error. This chain uses TRBV7-9 with TRBJ2-7; possibly TRBD1 for D (6 bases). Germline V gene sequence: CDR1 SEHNR, CDR2 FQNEAQ (reference sequence). The CDR3 has 15 amino acids. CDR3 region: CSSSSPNREAYEQYF. The CDR3 DNA is TGTTCCAGCAGCTCACCGAACAGGGAAGCCTACGAGCAGTACTTC.

The V and J genes are TRBV10-3 and TRBJ1-1; D is uncertain. The CDR3 extends over 13 amino acids. Germline V gene data show CDR1 as ENHRY and CDR2 as SYGVKD. Between the trimmed V and J ends, which lost 7 bases and 5 bases, there was a span of 14 bases. CDR3 nucleotides: TGTGCCATCACAGGTGGTGTGGGTACTGAAGCTTTCTTT. This encodes CAITGGVGTEAFF.

This chain uses TRBV7-2 with TRBJ1-1; 8 bases line up with TRBD1. Germline assignment: CDR1 SGHTA and CDR2 FQGNSA. This CDR3 has 17 amino acids. The ends lost 2 bases at V and 0 bases at J; junction bases unmatched: 8. CDR3 region: CASSLFPRQGLNTEAFF. The DNA for the CDR3 is TGTGCCAGCAGCTTATTCCCCAGACAGGGGTTGAACACTGAAGCTTTCTTT.

A note on this clone: The same CDR3 arises from other DNA sequences in this sample as well. J is TRBJ1-4 and V is TRBV28; a weak D match, TRBD1 (5 bases). The V end was cut by 3 bases, the J end by 7 bases, with 15 bases between. The germline V gene encodes CDR1 MDHEN and CDR2 SYDVKM. The CDR3 totals 15 residues. CDR3 coding DNA: TGTGCCAGCAGTTTCCTGACAGAGACGGGTGAAAAACTGTTTTTT. It encodes CASSFLTETGEKLFF.

The chain is built from TRBV11-1 and TRBJ2-5; TRBD1 is a possible D gene (6 bases). The CDR3 runs to 15 residues. The V gene's germline CDR1 is SGHAT and CDR2 FQDESV (reference sequence). V lost 4 bases to trimming and J lost 7 bases, with 19 bases between them. The CDR3 sequence is CASSSPGTTGGTQYF. CDR3 DNA sequence: TGTGCCAGCAGCTCGCCCGGGACAACCGGCGGGACCCAGTACTTC. Looking up the rest from reference TRBV11-1 and TRBJ2-5 gives the full variable domain: EAEVAQSPRYKITEKSQAVAFWCDPISGHATLYWYRQILGQGPELLVQFQDESVVDDSQLPKDRFSAERLKGVDSTLKIQPAELGDSAMYLCASSSPGTTGGTQYFGPGTRLLVL.

The table lists this clone with a few counts. The chain uses TRBV7-2 and TRBJ2-3; D unresolved. CDR3 size: 14 residues. Germline CDR1 SGHTA, CDR2 FQGNSA. Between the trimmed V and J ends, which lost 1 base and 3 bases, there was a span of 8 bases. The CDR3 sequence is CASSLGGPTDTQYF. DNA of the CDR3: TGTGCCAGCAGCTTAGGAGGCCCGACAGATACGCAGTATTTT. Full variable domain (missing parts from reference TRBV7-2 and TRBJ2-3): GAGVSQSPSNKVTEKGKDVELRCDPISGHTALYWYRQSLGQGLEFLIYFQGNSAPDKSGLPSDRFSAERTGGSVSTLTIQRTQQEDSAVYLCASSLGGPTDTQYFGPGTRLTVL.

The rearrangement links TRBV18 to TRBJ2-3; D is perhaps TRBD1 (5 bases). In germline, CDR1 is KGHSH, CDR2 LQKENI. The CDR3 has 15 residues. Trimming stripped 1 base from V and 2 bases from J, with 10 bases between. The CDR3 DNA is TGTGCCAGCTCACCACGACGACAGCACACAGATACGCAGTATTTT. Residues: CASSPRRQHTDTQYF.

The V gene is TRBV4-2, the J gene TRBJ2-7; TRBD1 agrees at 7 bases. The CDR3 has 16 amino acids. Losses at the gene ends were 4 bases for V and 2 bases for J; bases not matched to a gene: 11. The germline gives CDR1 LGHNA, CDR2 YNFKEQ. CDR3 in DNA: TGTGCCAGCAGCCCGCTCGGGACAGTGCCCACCTACGAGCAGTACTTC. It specifies CASSPLGTVPTYEQYF.

The chain joins TRBV7-8 to TRBJ2-3, with 9 bases lining up with TRBD1. Germline V lookup: CDR1 SGHVS, CDR2 FQNEAQ. J lost 2 bases, V lost 5 bases, and 5 bases had no gene match. This CDR3 region has 15 residues. CDR3: CASSENRGPTDTQYF. CDR3 nucleotide sequence: TGTGCCAGCAGCGAGAACAGGGGGCCCACAGATACGCAGTATTTT.

The chain recombines TRBV28 with TRBJ1-2; D is perhaps TRBD1 (6 bases). V shed 6 bases and J shed 4 bases, with 15 bases lying between them. Per the germline V gene, CDR1 is MDHEN and CDR2 is SYDVKM. The CDR3 extends over 14 amino acids. The CDR3 nucleotides are TGTGCCAGCAGGGGGAGGGGGGAGGGCTATGGCTACACCTTC. This sequence encodes CASRGRGEGYGYTF.

The rearrangement joins TRBV15 to TRBJ1-2, with D perhaps TRBD1 (5 bases). CDR1 and CDR2 from the germline V gene are LNHNV and YYDKDF (reference sequence). The CDR3 has 14 residues. Trimming stripped 1 base from V and 2 bases from J, with 8 bases between. CDR3 in amino acids: CATSRAGGNYGYTF. CDR3 DNA sequence: TGTGCCACCAGCAGAGCCGGGGGAAACTATGGCTACACCTTC.

CDR3 coding DNA: TGTGCCAGCAGCCTCACTAGCGGGAGCTACGAGCAGTACTTC. Amino acids: CASSLTSGSYEQYF. The V call is TRBV6-5, the J call TRBJ2-7; 11 nucleotides align to TRBD2. Germline V gene data show CDR1 as MNHEY and CDR2 as SVGAGI. The CDR3 is made up of 14 amino acids. Trimming took 6 bases from V and 3 from J; bases not matched to a gene: 4.

This chain uses TRBV28 with TRBJ2-3; TRBD1 matches at 7 bases. Germline CDR1 reads MDHEN; CDR2 reads SYDVKM. Germline trimming cut 8 bases from V and 1 base from J; bases unmatched to any gene: 6. This CDR3 has 14 residues. The CDR3, as DNA: TGTGCCAGCCGACAGGGATACGGCACAGATACGCAGTATTTT. This codes for CASRQGYGTDTQYF.

This clone was counted only a few times. The J gene is TRBJ2-7, the V gene TRBV14; TRBD2 agrees at 9 bases. The CDR3 is 14 amino acids. V was pared by 3 bases and J by 1 base, with 1 base of the junction left unmatched. Germline V gene data show CDR1 as SGHDN and CDR2 as FVKESK. The CDR3 here is CASSQLAGSYEQYF. As DNA, the CDR3 is TGTGCCAGCAGCCAGCTAGCGGGGTCCTACGAGCAGTACTTC.

The chain carries TRBV19 and TRBJ1-2, with TRBD1 as a possible D gene (6 bases). CDR3 length: 13 residues. Trimming took 11 bases from V and 0 from J, leaving 13 bases between them. The germline V gene has CDR1 LNHDA and CDR2 SQIVND (reference sequence). The CDR3 DNA reads TGTGCCGTGGGACCAGGGGCTAACTATGGCTACACCTTC. This codes for CAVGPGANYGYTF.

This clone was seen only a few times. This sequence joins TRBV5-6 and TRBJ2-7; a possible D gene is TRBD2 (6 bases). The V gene's germline CDR1 is SGHDT and CDR2 YYEEEE. V dropped 5 bases and J dropped 3 bases, with 12 bases sitting between them. The CDR3 is 13 amino acids. CDR3 nucleotide sequence: TGTGCCAGCAGGCCGGGACTTGACTACGAGCAGTACTTC. It encodes CASRPGLDYEQYF.

The count of this clone is one. Here the CDR3 reads CASSRRDRGITEAFF. Written as DNA, the CDR3 is TGTGCCAGCAGCAGGCGGGACAGGGGGATCACTGAAGCTTTCTTT. The V gene is TRBV7-2, the J gene TRBJ1-1; TRBD1 agrees at 11 bases. This CDR3 is built from 15 residues. Per germline, CDR1 SGHTA and CDR2 FQGNSA. With 5 bases clipped from V and 4 bases from J, the junction kept 6 bases outside the gene matches.

The chain employs TRBV10-2 and TRBJ1-2, with TRBD1 matching over 10 bases. The germline V gene encodes CDR1 WSHSY and CDR2 SAAADI. Losses at the gene ends were 6 bases for V and 3 bases for J; bases not matched to a gene: 1. The CDR3 is 13 amino acids. In DNA, the CDR3 is TGCGCCAGCAGAGGGACAGGGGACTATGGCTACACCTTC. Translated, it gives CASRGTGDYGYTF.

The chain has TRBV29-1 and TRBJ1-2; TRBD1 matches 8 bases. The trim removed 0 bases at V and 9 bases at J, leaving 6 bases unmatched. Germline values: CDR1 SQVTM, CDR2 ANQGSEA. CDR3 size: 13 residues. CDR3 DNA sequence: TGCAGCGTTGAAGAGGCCAGGGGGCGAAGCTACACCTTC. Its translation is CSVEEARGRSYTF.

The genes are TRBV4-3 and TRBJ1-1; a weak D match, TRBD1 (6 bases). Germline V gene lookup returns CDR1 LGHNA and CDR2 YSLEER. V lost 4 bases, J lost 0 bases, and 12 bases lay in between. The CDR3 covers 15 residues. The CDR3: CASSPDSQMNTEAFF. The DNA for the CDR3 is TGCGCCAGCAGCCCGGACAGCCAGATGAACACTGAAGCTTTCTTT.

The sample holds one count of this clone. This chain uses TRBV28 with TRBJ1-1; possibly TRBD1 for D (6 bases). Germline V gives CDR1 MDHEN, CDR2 SYDVKM. This CDR3 contains 15 residues. The V gene lost 4 bases and the J gene lost 2 bases, with 14 bases spanning the gap. The CDR3 region is CASSSRGLINTEAFF. The CDR3 nucleotides read TGTGCCAGCAGTTCCAGGGGCCTTATTAACACTGAAGCTTTCTTT.

CDR3 sequence reads: CASSLSFYEQYF. Here the CDR3 DNA reads TGTGCCAGCAGTTTATCATTCTACGAGCAGTACTTC. The V call is TRBV28, the J call TRBJ2-7; D uncertain. Germline V lookup: CDR1 MDHEN, CDR2 SYDVKM. Trimming left V 1 base short and J 3 bases short, with 4 bases between. The length of the CDR3 is 12 residues.

The genes are TRBV2 and TRBJ2-5, with D uncertain. The V end lost 6 bases, the J end lost 1 base, and 12 bases lay between the germline ends. Germline V gene sequence: CDR1 SNHLY, CDR2 FYNNEI. The CDR3 sequence is 14 residues long. As DNA, the CDR3 is TGTGCCAGCAGCCCCCGGCAGGCCCAAGAGACCCAGTACTTC. Its translation: CASSPRQAQETQYF.

The chain's CDR3 is CASSKDSSPGYTF. CDR3 sequence (DNA): TGTGCCAGCAGTAAGGACAGCTCCCCTGGCTACACCTTC. The genes are TRBV2 and TRBJ1-2; maybe TRBD1 (6 bases). This CDR3 is 13 amino acids long. V shed 5 bases and J shed 7 bases, with 14 bases lying between them. In germline, CDR1 is SNHLY, CDR2 FYNNEI. The complete variable domain, with remaining parts taken from reference TRBV2 and TRBJ1-2, reads EPEVTQTPSHQVTQMGQEVILRCVPISNHLYFYWYRQILGQKVEFLVSFYNNEISEKSEIFDDQFSVERPDGSNFTLKIRSTKLEDSAMYFCASSKDSSPGYTFGSGTRLTVV.

The chain joins TRBV5-8 to TRBJ1-5; D gene uncertain. CDR1 SGHTS and CDR2 YDEGEE come from the germline V gene. The CDR3 runs 13 residues. V was trimmed by 4 bases and J by 6 bases, leaving 11 bases between them. CDR3 DNA: TGTGCCAGCAGCCGGGGAGAGGGTCAGCCCCAGCATTTT. The encoded protein is CASSRGEGQPQHF.